The subject of this entry is one TCR beta chain. No antigen is known for it. With V trimmed by 0 bases and J by 5 bases, 4 bases remained unmatched. Looked up from germline, CDR1 is SGHTA and CDR2 is FQGNSA. This CDR3 is built from 15 residues. The data originate from a study of blood T cells in healthy people across ages. General study points: TCR beta diversity tracked closely with naive T cell percentage. Researchers deemed the diversity estimates from one million T cells underestimates.

Sample-barcoded 5' priming and a J-beta primer mix drove a second PCR of 7 to 11 cycles. TCRdb re-analysed the 5' RACE reads in MiXCR, keeping a single row per CDR3 protein. The repertoire holds approximately 850,000 distinct CDR3 sequences, with 58% as singletons. Each donor's blood draw was roughly 10 milliliters of peripheral blood. Sample: blood. The J gene is TRBJ2-7, the V gene TRBV7-2; 10 bases line up with TRBD2. The receptor's source is a man under 40 in good health. The CDR3 here is CASSLASSGSHEQYF. CDR3 bases: TGTGCCAGCAGCTTAGCATCTAGCGGGAGCCACGAGCAGTACTTC.